What follows are 14 T cell receptor beta chains derived from one specimen sequenced in a study of identical twins. TCRdb itself ran the 5' RACE reads through MiXCR, one entry per CDR3 protein. The sample consists of approximately 600,000 distinct CDR3 sequences, 9.5% to 10% of them appearing once. These data were also filed under a second study, of yellow fever vaccine responses in identical twins.

The sequenced sample consisted of PBMCs. The receptors originated from a woman between 18 and 30 years old in good health.

The chain uses TRBV27 and TRBJ2-7, with a weak D call TRBD2 (5 bases). Germline V gene sequence: CDR1 MNHEY, CDR2 SMNVEV (reference sequence). V lost 7 bases to trimming and J lost 6 bases, with 28 bases between them. The CDR3 has 17 amino acids. CDR3 sequence: CASTAVGSGSPWAEQYF. CDR3 nucleotide sequence: TGTGCCAGCACTGCGGTCGGATCGGGGTCCCCCTGGGCCGAGCAGTACTTC.

The chain uses TRBV7-3 and TRBJ2-3, with D tentatively TRBD1 or TRBD2 (5 bases each). The length of the CDR3 is 15 residues. The germline gives CDR1 SGHTA, CDR2 FQGTGA. V lost 7 bases and J 2 bases, leaving 16 bases between the germline ends. CDR3 nucleotide sequence: TGTGCCAGCACGGCCACCGGGACGAACACAGATACGCAGTATTTT. This translates into CASTATGTNTDTQYF.

This clonotype was seen repeatedly, ten times or more. The chain recombines TRBV5-1 with TRBJ1-4, with 10 bases that match TRBD1. This CDR3 is 16 amino acids long. The trim removed 4 bases at V and 3 bases at J, leaving 6 bases unmatched. CDR1 is SGHRS and CDR2 is YFSETQ in the germline V gene. This chain's CDR3 is CASSPDRGRANEKLFF. The CDR3 region has the DNA TGCGCCAGCAGCCCAGACAGGGGGCGAGCTAATGAAAAACTGTTTTTT. The whole variable domain, filled in from reference TRBV5-1 and TRBJ1-4, reads KAGVTQTPRYLIKTRGQQVTLSCSPISGHRSVSWYQQTPGQGLQFLFEYFSETQRNKGNFPGRFSGRQFSNSRSEMNVSTLELGDSALYLCASSPDRGRANEKLFFGSGTQLSVL.

This chain links TRBV30 with TRBJ2-7; D is unclear. This CDR3 spans 11 amino acids. V was trimmed by 7 bases and J by 2 bases, leaving 9 bases between them. Germline V gene data show CDR1 as GTSNPN and CDR2 as SVGIG (reference sequence). The CDR3: CALDKPYEQYF. The CDR3, as DNA: TGTGCCTTAGACAAGCCCTACGAGCAGTACTTC.

This clonotype was detected only a few times. This chain uses TRBV5-1 with TRBJ1-6; the match to TRBD1 covers 8 bases. The V segment lost 5 bases and the J segment 6 bases; nucleotides outside the gene matches: 7. Germline CDR1 reads SGHRS; CDR2 reads YFSETQ. There are 15 residues in the CDR3. The DNA for the CDR3 is TGCGCCAGCAGACGGATCGGACAGGGTAATTCACCCCTCCACTTT. Amino acids: CASRRIGQGNSPLHF.

This clonotype was found a few times. The rearrangement joins TRBV7-2 to TRBJ2-5; a possible D gene is TRBD2 (5 bases). The CDR3 is 15 residues long. The germline CDR1 and CDR2 sequences are SGHTA and FQGNSA. The V gene lost 5 bases and the J gene lost 1 base, with 14 bases spanning the gap. CDR3 amino acids: CASSLDSRPQETQYF. The DNA of the CDR3 is TGTGCCAGCAGCCTGGACTCCCGACCCCAAGAGACCCAGTACTTC.

In this sample, this clonotype turned up a few times. V is TRBV3-1 and J is TRBJ1-6; D gene uncertain. This CDR3 is 14 amino acids long. Trimming left V 2 bases short and J 8 bases short, with 10 bases between. Germline V lookup: CDR1 LGHDT, CDR2 YNNKEL (reference sequence). The CDR3 protein is CASSQLGRDSPLHF. The CDR3 nucleotides are TGTGCCAGCAGCCAATTGGGTAGGGATTCACCCCTCCACTTT.

A few counts support this clonotype. V and J are TRBV28 and TRBJ2-1; the D is unclear. The CDR3 has 15 residues. Trimming left V 5 bases short and J 4 bases short, with 15 bases between. CDR1 is MDHEN, CDR2 SYDVKM, per germline. The CDR3 nucleotides are TGTGCCAGCAGTCGGAGTGGATTGGGATACAATGAGCAGTTCTTC. Amino acid sequence: CASSRSGLGYNEQFF.

This clonotype came up many times. The chain combines TRBV6-4 with TRBJ2-7; TRBD1 matches at 12 bases. From germline, CDR1 is MRHNA and CDR2 SNTAGT. With 4 bases clipped from V and 2 bases from J, the junction kept 3 bases outside the gene matches. This CDR3 is built from 15 residues. The CDR3 DNA reads as TGTGCCAGCAGTGTGGGGACAGGGGGCCCCTACGAGCAGTACTTC. It is translated as CASSVGTGGPYEQYF.

The V gene is TRBV7-2, the J gene TRBJ1-2; unclear D gene. The V gene's germline CDR1 is SGHTA and CDR2 FQGNSA. The CDR3 spans 13 residues. V lost 5 bases to trimming and J lost 7 bases, with 14 bases between them. CDR3 protein: CASSPAWAGGYTF. CDR3 bases: TGTGCCAGCAGCCCCGCCTGGGCGGGTGGCTACACCTTC.

This clonotype appeared a few times. The chain recombines TRBV30 with TRBJ2-1, with 7 positions matching TRBD2. The CDR3 is 13 residues long. Germline trimming cut 5 bases from V and 2 bases from J; bases unmatched to any gene: 3. The V gene's germline CDR1 is GTSNPN and CDR2 SVGIG (reference sequence). Here the CDR3 reads CAWRREAYNEQFF. The CDR3 DNA reads as TGTGCCTGGCGCCGGGAGGCCTACAATGAGCAGTTCTTC.

This clonotype appeared many times. The V call is TRBV13, the J call TRBJ2-3; 8 nucleotides match TRBD2. Germline assignment: CDR1 PRHDT and CDR2 FYEKMQ (reference sequence). This CDR3 is built from 16 residues. V was pared by 2 bases and J by 6 bases, with 10 bases of the junction left unmatched. Written as DNA, the CDR3 is TGTGCCAGCAGCTTACTCAGCGGGGGTGGGCTGGATACGCAGTATTTT. This gives the protein CASSLLSGGGLDTQYF.

In this sample, this clonotype turned up many times. The chain has TRBV24-1 and TRBJ2-2; D perhaps matches TRBD2 (5 bases). V was clipped by 4 bases and J by 5 bases, with 13 bases between them. Germline V lookup: CDR1 KGHDR, CDR2 SFDVKD. The CDR3 totals 15 residues. The CDR3 DNA reads as TGTGCCACCAGTGAGAGGTCTGGCGGGACCGGGGAGCTGTTTTTT. It specifies CATSERSGGTGELFF.

In its sample, this clonotype was seen many times. The gene calls are TRBV28 and TRBJ2-5, with D perhaps TRBD2 (6 bases). The CDR3 covers 14 residues. The ends were cut back, 5 bases at V and 4 bases at J, with 14 bases in the middle. CDR1 and CDR2 (germline): MDHEN, SYDVKM. CDR3 sequence reads: CASSKPGLAETQYF. CDR3 bases: TGTGCCAGCAGTAAACCGGGACTGGCAGAGACCCAGTACTTC.